Listed below are T cell receptor beta chains from one sample, sequenced in a study of tumor-infiltrating lymphocytes in primary liver carcinoma. TCRdb called the multiplex PCR reads again in MiXCR, with one record for every CDR3 protein. Here the sample spans about 96,000 distinct CDR3 sequences, roughly 70% being singletons. The source material was tumor-adjacent normal liver tissue. These receptors came from a man in his forties with primary liver carcinoma and hepatitis B virus infection. Each CDR3 is given with its conserved first and last residue. The D gene is left open where the match is weak. Clone size is given for some rows only: seen once, a few or many times, or a class if the clone is expanded.

J: TRBJ2-7
V: TRBV6-5
D: TRBD2
size: few
DNA: TGTGCCAGCATGGGGGGGAGGGCCTACGAGCAGTACTTC
CDR3: CASMGGRAYEQYF

J: TRBJ2-1
V: TRBV12-3/TRBV12-4
D: TRBD2
size: NA
DNA: TGTGCCAGCACACCCGGGACTAGCGGCCCCAATGAGCAGCTCTTC
CDR3: CASTPGTSGPNEQLF

J: TRBJ2-5
V: TRBV29-1
D: TRBD2
size: once
DNA: TGCAGCGTTGAGGGCCGGACTGATAGCGGGAGGGCCTGGGAGTCCCAGTACTTC
CDR3: CSVEGRTDSGRAWESQYF

J: TRBJ2-1
V: TRBV12-3/TRBV12-4
D: TRBD2
size: many
DNA: TGTGCCAGCAGTTTGTCGGGAGGAAACAATGAGCAGTTCTTC
CDR3: CASSLSGGNNEQFF

J: TRBJ2-3
V: TRBV11-2
D: NA
size: NA
DNA: TGTGCCAGCAGCTTAGGACCCCCTTGTGGCCTCAGCACAGATACGCAGTATTTT
CDR3: CASSLGPPCGLSTDTQYF

J: TRBJ1-2
V: TRBV7-9
D: TRBD1
size: NA
DNA: TGTGCCAGCAGTTTTGGACAGGGGGCGGACGGCTACACCTTC
CDR3: CASSFGQGADGYTF

J: TRBJ2-3
V: TRBV6-1
D: TRBD1
size: NA
DNA: TGTGTCAGCAGTGAAGCGCAGGGGGACAGGGGGACAGATACGCACTATTTT
CDR3: CVSSEAQGDRGTDTHYF

J: TRBJ2-3
V: TRBV5-4
D: NA
size: many
DNA: TGTGCCAGCACCCGGGACACCAGCACAGATACGCAGTATTTT
CDR3: CASTRDTSTDTQYF

J: TRBJ2-2
V: TRBV11-2
D: NA
size: NA
DNA: TGTGCCAGCAGCTTAGTCTCCGGGGCCGGGGAGCTGTTTTTT
CDR3: CASSLVSGAGELFF

J: TRBJ2-1
V: TRBV7-9
D: NA
size: NA
DNA: TGTGCCAGCAGCGCCCTGGGGCAGGGTTTCAATGAGCAGTTCTTC
CDR3: CASSALGQGFNEQFF

J: TRBJ2-3
V: TRBV29-1
D: NA
size: NA
DNA: TGCGGCGTTGACAGCGGTTTGGAAGATACGCAGTATTTT
CDR3: CGVDSGLEDTQYF

J: TRBJ2-3
V: TRBV6-1
D: TRBD1
size: NA
DNA: TGTGCCTGCGGTGTGACAGGGGGCCCAGATACGCAGTATTTT
CDR3: CACGVTGGPDTQYF

J: TRBJ2-2
V: TRBV11-2
D: NA
size: once
DNA: TGTGGCAGCAGCACCTGGACCCTGCAGACCGGGGAGCTGTTTTTT
CDR3: CGSSTWTLQTGELFF

J: TRBJ2-7
V: TRBV6-2/TRBV6-3
D: TRBD2
size: many
DNA: TGTGCCAGCCATACCCTTCCTGGGAGGACTAGCACCTACGAGCAGTACTTC
CDR3: CASHTLPGRTSTYEQYF

J: TRBJ2-7
V: TRBV7-9
D: TRBD2
size: NA
DNA: TGTGCCAGCTTTTCAGGTAGCGGGCTCTGCGAGCAGTACTTC
CDR3: CASFSGSGLCEQYF

J: TRBJ1-1
V: TRBV11-2
D: NA
size: NA
DNA: TGTGCCATCAGCTTAGATCTGTGGACGGAAGCCTTCTTT
CDR3: CAISLDLWTEAFF

J: TRBJ1-4
V: TRBV6-5
D: NA
size: NA
DNA: TGTGCCAACAGTCACGAGGAGGGTCCTAATGAAAAACTGTTTTTT
CDR3: CANSHEEGPNEKLFF

J: TRBJ2-5
V: TRBV29-1
D: NA
size: NA
DNA: TGCAGCGTCGATCCGATGGAGACCCAGTACTTC
CDR3: CSVDPMETQYF

J: TRBJ1-2
V: TRBV11-2
D: NA
size: NA
DNA: TGTGCCAGCAGCATAGGTGGTGCAGGTACCCTCTATGCCTACACCTTC
CDR3: CASSIGGAGTLYAYTF

J: TRBJ2-7
V: TRBV28
D: NA
size: many
DNA: TGTGCCAGCAGTACGATTGGGATCGGGTCCGAGCAGTACTTC
CDR3: CASSTIGIGSEQYF

J: TRBJ2-5
V: TRBV29-1
D: NA
size: many
DNA: TGCAGCGTTGAAGAATACGGGACGGGCGAGACCCAGTACTTC
CDR3: CSVEEYGTGETQYF